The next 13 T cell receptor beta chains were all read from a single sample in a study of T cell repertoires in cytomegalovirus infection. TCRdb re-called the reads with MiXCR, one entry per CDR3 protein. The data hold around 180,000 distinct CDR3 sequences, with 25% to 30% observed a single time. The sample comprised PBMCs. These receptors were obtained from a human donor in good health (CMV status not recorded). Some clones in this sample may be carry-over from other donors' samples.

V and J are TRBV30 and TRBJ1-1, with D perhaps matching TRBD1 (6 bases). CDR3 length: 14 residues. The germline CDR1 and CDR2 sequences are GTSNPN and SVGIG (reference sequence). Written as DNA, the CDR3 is TGTGTCGGGGATGGCGGAAATGGGGGCGCTGAAGCTTTCTTT. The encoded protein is CVGDGGNGGAEAFF.

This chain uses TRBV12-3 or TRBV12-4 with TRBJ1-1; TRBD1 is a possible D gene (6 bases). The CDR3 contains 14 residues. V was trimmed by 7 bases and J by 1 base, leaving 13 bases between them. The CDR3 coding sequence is TGTGCCAGCACCTGGGGGGGGGCGAACACTGAAGCTTTCTTT. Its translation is CASTWGGANTEAFF.

CDR3: CSVADRVTEAFF. DNA for the CDR3: TGCAGCGTCGCCGACAGGGTCACTGAAGCTTTCTTT. The chain uses TRBV29-1 and TRBJ1-1; TRBD1 aligns across 7 bases. The CDR3 runs 12 residues. After removal of 6 bases from V and 4 bases from J, the junction contained 5 bases not matched to a gene. Germline CDR1 reads SQVTM; CDR2 reads ANQGSEA.

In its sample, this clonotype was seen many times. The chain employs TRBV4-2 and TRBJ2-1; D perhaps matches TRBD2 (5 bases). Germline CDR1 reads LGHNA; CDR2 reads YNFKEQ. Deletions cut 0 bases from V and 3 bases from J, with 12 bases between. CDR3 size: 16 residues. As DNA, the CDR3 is TGTGCCAGCAGCCAAGAAGGAGGTACTAGCTACAATGAGCAGTTCTTC. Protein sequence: CASSQEGGTSYNEQFF.

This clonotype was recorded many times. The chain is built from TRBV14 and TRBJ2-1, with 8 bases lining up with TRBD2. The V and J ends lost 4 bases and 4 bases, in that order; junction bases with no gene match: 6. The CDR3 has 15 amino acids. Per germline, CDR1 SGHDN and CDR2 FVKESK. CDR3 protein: CASSLTGLGYNEQFF. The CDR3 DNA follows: TGTGCCAGCAGCCTGACGGGACTAGGTTACAATGAGCAGTTCTTC.

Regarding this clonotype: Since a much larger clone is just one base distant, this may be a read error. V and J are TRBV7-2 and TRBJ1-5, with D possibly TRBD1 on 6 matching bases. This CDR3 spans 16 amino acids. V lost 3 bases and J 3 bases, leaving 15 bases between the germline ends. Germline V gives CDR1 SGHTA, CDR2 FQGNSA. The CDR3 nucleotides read TGTGCCAGCAGCTTGGTGGAGACAGGCGCCAATCAGCCCCAGCATTTT. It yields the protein CASSLVETGANQPQHF.

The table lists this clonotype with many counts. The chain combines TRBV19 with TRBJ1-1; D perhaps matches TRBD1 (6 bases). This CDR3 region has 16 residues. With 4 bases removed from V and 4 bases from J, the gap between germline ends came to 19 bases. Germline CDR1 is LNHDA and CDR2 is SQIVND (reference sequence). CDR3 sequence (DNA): TGTGCCAGTAGTACCCCGCTGGAACAGGGTCTCACTGAAGCTTTCTTT. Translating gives CASSTPLEQGLTEAFF.

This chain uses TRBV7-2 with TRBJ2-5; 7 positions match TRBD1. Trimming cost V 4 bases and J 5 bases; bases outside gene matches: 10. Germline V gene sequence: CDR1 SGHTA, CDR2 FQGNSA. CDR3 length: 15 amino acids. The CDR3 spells CASSSSGQAAETQYF. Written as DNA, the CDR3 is TGTGCCAGCAGCTCCAGTGGACAGGCGGCGGAGACCCAGTACTTC.

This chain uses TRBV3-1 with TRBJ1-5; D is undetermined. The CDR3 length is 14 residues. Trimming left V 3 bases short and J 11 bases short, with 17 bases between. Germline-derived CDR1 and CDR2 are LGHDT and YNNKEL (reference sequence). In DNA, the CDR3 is TGTGCCAGCAGCCAGGGCGGTAGCGGAAGGGCCCAGCATTTT. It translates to CASSQGGSGRAQHF.

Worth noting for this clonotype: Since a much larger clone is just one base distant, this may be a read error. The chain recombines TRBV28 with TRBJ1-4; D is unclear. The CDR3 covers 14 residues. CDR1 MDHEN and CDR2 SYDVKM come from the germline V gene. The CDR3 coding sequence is TGTGCCAGCGGTTTAATCGGGAATAATGAAAAACTGTTTTTT. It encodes CASGLIGNNEKLFF.

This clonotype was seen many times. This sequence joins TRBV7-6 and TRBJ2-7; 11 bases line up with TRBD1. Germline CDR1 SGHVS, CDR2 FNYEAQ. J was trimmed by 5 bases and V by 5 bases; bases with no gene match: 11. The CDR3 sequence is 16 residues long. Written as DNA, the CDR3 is TGTGCCAGCAGCCCCACTCGGACAGGGGGCACCCACGAGCAGTACTTC. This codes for CASSPTRTGGTHEQYF.

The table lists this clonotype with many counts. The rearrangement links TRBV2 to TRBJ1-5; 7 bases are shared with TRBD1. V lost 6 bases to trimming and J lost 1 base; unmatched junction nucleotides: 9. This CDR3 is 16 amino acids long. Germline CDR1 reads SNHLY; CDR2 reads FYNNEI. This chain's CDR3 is CASRPHRGRSNQPQHF. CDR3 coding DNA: TGTGCCAGCAGGCCTCACAGGGGTAGGAGCAATCAGCCCCAGCATTTT.

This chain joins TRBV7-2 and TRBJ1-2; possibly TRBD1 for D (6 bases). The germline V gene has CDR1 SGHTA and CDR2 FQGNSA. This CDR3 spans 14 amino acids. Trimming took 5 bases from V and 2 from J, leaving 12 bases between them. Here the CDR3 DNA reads TGTGCCAGCAGCCCCCGACAGGAAAACTATGGCTACACCTTC. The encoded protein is CASSPRQENYGYTF.